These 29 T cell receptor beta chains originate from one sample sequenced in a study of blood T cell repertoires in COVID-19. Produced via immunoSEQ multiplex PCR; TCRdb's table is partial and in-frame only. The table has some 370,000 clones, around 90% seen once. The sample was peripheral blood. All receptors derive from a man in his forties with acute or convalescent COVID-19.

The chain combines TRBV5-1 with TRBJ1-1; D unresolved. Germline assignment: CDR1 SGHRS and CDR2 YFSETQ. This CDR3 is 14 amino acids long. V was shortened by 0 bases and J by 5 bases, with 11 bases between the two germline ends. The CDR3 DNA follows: TGCGCCAGCAGCTTGGAGCTCGTCGGGACTGAAGCTTTCTTT. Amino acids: CASSLELVGTEAFF.

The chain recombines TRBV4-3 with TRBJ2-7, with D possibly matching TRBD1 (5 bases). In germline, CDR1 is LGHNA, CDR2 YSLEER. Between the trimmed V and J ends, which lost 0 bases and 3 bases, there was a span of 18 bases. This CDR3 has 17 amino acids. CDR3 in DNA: TGCGCCAGCAGCCAAGATGCTGGGCAGGGTTCGATCTACGAGCAGTACTTC. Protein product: CASSQDAGQGSIYEQYF.

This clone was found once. The CDR3 DNA reads as TGTGCCAGCAGCTTGGGGACTAGCGGCGGGGAGCTGTTTTTT. As protein: CASSLGTSGGELFF. This sequence joins TRBV7-8 and TRBJ2-2, with 11 bases identical to TRBD2. V dropped 3 bases and J dropped 7; count of bases not matched to a gene: 1. The CDR3 totals 14 residues. Germline values: CDR1 SGHVS, CDR2 FQNEAQ.

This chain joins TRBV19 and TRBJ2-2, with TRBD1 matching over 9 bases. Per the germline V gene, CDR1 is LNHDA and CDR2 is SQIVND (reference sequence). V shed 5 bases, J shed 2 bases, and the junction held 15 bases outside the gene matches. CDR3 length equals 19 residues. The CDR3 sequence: CASSFLGQGRKVNTGELFF. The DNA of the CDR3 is TGTGCCAGTAGTTTCCTCGGACAGGGGAGAAAGGTCAACACCGGGGAGCTGTTTTTT. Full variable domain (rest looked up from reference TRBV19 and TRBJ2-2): DGGITQSPKYLFRKEGQNVTLSCEQNLNHDAMYWYRQDPGQGLRLIYYSQIVNDFQKGDIAEGYSVSREKKESFPLTVTSAQKNPTAFYLCASSFLGQGRKVNTGELFFGEGSRLTVL.

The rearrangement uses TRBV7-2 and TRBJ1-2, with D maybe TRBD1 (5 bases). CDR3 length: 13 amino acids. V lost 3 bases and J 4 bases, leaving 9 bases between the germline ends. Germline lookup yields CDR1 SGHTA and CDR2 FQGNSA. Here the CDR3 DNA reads TGTGCCAGCAGCTTGCAGGGCTCCTATGGCTACACCTTC. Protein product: CASSLQGSYGYTF. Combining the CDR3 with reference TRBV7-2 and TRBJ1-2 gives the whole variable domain GAGVSQSPSNKVTEKGKDVELRCDPISGHTALYWYRQSLGQGLEFLIYFQGNSAPDKSGLPSDRFSAERTGGSVSTLTIQRTQQEDSAVYLCASSLQGSYGYTFGSGTRLTVV.

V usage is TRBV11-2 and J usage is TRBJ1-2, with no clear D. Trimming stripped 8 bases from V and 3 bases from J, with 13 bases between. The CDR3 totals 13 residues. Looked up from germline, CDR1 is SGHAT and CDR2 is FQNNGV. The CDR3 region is CASGKYADYGYTF. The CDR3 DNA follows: TGTGCCAGCGGAAAGTACGCGGACTATGGCTACACCTTC.

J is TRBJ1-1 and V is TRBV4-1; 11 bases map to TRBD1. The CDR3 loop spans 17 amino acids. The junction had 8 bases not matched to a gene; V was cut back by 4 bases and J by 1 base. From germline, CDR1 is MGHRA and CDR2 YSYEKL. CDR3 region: CASSRTRTGGRNTEAFF. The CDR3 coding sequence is TGCGCCAGCAGCCGGACCAGGACAGGGGGCAGGAACACTGAAGCTTTCTTT.

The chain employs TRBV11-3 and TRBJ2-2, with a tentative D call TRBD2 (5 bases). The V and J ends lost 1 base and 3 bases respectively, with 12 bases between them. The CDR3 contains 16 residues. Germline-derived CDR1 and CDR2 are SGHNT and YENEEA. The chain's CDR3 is CASSLARTSHTGELFF. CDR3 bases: TGTGCCAGCAGCTTAGCTAGGACTTCCCACACCGGGGAGCTGTTTTTT.

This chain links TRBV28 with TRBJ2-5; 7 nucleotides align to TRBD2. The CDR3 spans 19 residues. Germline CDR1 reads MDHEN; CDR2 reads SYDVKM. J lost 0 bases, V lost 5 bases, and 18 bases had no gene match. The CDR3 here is CASSTLMWGGGRDQETQYF. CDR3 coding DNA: TGTGCCAGCAGTACACTAATGTGGGGGGGAGGTAGGGACCAAGAGACCCAGTACTTC.

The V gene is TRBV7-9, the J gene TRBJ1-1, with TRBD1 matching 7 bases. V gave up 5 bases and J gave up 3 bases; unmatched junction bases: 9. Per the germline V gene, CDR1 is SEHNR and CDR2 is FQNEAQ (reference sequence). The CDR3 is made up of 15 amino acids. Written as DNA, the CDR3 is TGTGCCAGCAGCGCCCCCCCCGACAGGGACACTGAAGCTTTCTTT. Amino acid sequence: CASSAPPDRDTEAFF.

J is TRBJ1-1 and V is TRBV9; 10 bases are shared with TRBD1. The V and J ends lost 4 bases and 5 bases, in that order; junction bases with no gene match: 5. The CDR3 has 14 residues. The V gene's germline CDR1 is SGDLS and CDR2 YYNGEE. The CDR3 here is CASSRTGGRTEAFF. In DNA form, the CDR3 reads TGTGCCAGCAGCAGGACAGGGGGACGTACTGAAGCTTTCTTT.

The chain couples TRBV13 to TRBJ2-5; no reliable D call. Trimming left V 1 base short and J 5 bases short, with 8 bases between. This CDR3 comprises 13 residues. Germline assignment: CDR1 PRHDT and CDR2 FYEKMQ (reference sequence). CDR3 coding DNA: TGTGCCAGCAGCTTAGTTAGTGAGGAGACCCAGTACTTC. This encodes CASSLVSEETQYF.

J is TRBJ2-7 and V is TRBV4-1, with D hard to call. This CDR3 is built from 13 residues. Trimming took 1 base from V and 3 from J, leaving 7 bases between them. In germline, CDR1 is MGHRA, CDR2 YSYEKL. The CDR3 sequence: CASSQAILYEQYF. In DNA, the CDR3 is TGCGCCAGCAGCCAAGCTATTCTCTACGAGCAGTACTTC.

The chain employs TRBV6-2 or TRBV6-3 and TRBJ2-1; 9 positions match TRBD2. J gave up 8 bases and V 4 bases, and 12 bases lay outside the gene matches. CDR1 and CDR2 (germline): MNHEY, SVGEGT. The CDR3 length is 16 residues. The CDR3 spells CASSWSAGGPPDEQFF. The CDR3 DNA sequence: TGTGCCAGCAGTTGGTCGGCGGGGGGGCCCCCCGATGAGCAGTTCTTC.

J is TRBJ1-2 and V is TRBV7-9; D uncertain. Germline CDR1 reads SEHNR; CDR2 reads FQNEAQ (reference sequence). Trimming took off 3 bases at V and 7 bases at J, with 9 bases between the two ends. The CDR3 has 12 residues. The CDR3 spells CASSLDGSGYTF. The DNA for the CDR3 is TGTGCCAGCAGCTTGGATGGGAGTGGCTACACCTTC.

CDR3 in DNA: TGTGCCAGCAGTTACGCCCGGGACAGGGCTTTCTTT. Translation gives CASSYARDRAFF. The chain carries TRBV6-5 and TRBJ1-1, with 8 bases aligning to TRBD1. This CDR3 spans 12 amino acids. From germline, CDR1 is MNHEY and CDR2 SVGAGI. The V segment lost 2 bases and the J segment 11 bases; nucleotides outside the gene matches: 4.

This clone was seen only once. The CDR3 here is CASSQAGNTDTQYF. The CDR3 DNA follows: TGTGCCAGCAGCCAAGCGGGAAACACAGATACGCAGTATTTT. V gene TRBV28 combines with J gene TRBJ2-3, with 7 bases matching TRBD2. Germline CDR1 reads MDHEN; CDR2 reads SYDVKM. This CDR3 is built from 14 residues. J was trimmed by 2 bases and V by 6 bases; bases with no gene match: 5.

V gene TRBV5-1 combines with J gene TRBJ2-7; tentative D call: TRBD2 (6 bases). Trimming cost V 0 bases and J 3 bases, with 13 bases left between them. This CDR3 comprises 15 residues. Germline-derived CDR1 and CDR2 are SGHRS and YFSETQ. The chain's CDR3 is CASSLGVADRYEQYF. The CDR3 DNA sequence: TGCGCCAGCAGCTTGGGTGTAGCGGATCGCTACGAGCAGTACTTC.

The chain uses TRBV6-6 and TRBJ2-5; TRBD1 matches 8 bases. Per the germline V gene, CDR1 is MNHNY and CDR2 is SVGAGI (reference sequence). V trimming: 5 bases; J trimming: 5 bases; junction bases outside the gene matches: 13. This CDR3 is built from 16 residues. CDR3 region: CASSLNRQGAGETQYF. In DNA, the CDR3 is TGTGCCAGCAGTCTAAATCGGCAGGGGGCGGGGGAGACCCAGTACTTC.

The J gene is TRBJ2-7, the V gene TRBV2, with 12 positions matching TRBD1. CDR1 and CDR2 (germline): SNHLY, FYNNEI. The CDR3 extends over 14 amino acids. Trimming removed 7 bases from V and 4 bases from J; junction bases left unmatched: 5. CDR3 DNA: TGTGCCAGCACCGGGACAGGGGGCAGGTACGAGCAGTACTTC. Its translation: CASTGTGGRYEQYF.

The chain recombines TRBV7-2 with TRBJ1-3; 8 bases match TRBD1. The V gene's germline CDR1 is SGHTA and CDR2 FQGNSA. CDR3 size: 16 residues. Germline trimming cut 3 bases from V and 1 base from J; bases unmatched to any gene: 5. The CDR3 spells CASSFAQGASGNTIYF. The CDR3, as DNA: TGTGCCAGCAGCTTCGCTCAGGGGGCTTCTGGAAACACCATATATTTT.

Written as DNA, the CDR3 is TGTGCCAGCAGCTTAGATAGCGGGAGGAGATACGAGCAGTACTTC. It specifies CASSLDSGRRYEQYF. The chain has TRBV7-6 and TRBJ2-7; 10 nucleotides agree with TRBD2. From germline, CDR1 is SGHVS and CDR2 FNYEAQ. V gave up 1 base and J gave up 4 bases; unmatched junction bases: 4. There are 15 residues in the CDR3.

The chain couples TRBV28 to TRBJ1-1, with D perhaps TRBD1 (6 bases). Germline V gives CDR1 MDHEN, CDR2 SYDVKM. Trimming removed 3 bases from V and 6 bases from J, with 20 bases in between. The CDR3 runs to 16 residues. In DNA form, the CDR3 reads TGTGCCAGCAGTTTCGGTGTAACACAGGGTCCCCCTGAAGCTTTCTTT. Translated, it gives CASSFGVTQGPPEAFF. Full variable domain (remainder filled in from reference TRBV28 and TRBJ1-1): DVKVTQSSRYLVKRTGEKVFLECVQDMDHENMFWYRQDPGLGLRLIYFSYDVKMKEKGDIPEGYSVSREKKERFSLILESASTNQTSMYLCASSFGVTQGPPEAFFGQGTRLTVV.

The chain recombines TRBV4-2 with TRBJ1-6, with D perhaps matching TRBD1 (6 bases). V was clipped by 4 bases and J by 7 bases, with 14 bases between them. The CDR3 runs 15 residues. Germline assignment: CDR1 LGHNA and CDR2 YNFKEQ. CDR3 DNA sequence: TGTGCCAGCAGCCGGCGACAGGTGGAGAATTCACCCCTCCACTTT. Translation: CASSRRQVENSPLHF.

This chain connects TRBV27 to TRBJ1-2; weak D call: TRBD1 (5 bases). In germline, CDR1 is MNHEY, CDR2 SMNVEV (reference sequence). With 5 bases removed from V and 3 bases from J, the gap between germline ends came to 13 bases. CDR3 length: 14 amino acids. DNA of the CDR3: TGTGCCAGCAGTCCTCGACAGTACTACTATGGCTACACCTTC. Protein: CASSPRQYYYGYTF.

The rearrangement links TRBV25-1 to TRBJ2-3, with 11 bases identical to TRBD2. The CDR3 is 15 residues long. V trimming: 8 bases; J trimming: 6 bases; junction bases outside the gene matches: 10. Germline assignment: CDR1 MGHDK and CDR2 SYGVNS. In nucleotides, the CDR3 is TGTGCCAGCCGTTTAGCGGGAGGGCCGGGGGATACGCAGTATTTT. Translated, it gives CASRLAGGPGDTQYF.

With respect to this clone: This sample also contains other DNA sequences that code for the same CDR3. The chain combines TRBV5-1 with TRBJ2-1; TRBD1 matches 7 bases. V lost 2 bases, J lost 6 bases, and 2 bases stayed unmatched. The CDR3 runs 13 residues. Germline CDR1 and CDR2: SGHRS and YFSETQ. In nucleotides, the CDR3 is TGCGCCAGCAGCTTAAACAGGGGCAATGAGCAGTTCTTC. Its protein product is CASSLNRGNEQFF.

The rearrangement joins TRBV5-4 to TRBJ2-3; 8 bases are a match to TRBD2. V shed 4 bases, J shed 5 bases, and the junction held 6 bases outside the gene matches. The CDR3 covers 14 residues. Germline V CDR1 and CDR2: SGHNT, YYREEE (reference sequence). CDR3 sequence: CASSRGGWQDTQYF. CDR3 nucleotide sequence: TGTGCCAGCAGCCGGGGGGGCTGGCAAGATACGCAGTATTTT.

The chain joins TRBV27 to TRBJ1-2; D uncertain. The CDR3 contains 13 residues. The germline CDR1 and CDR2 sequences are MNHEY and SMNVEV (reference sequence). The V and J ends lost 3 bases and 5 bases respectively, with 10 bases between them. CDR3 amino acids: CASSFGRLYGYTF. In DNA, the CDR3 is TGTGCCAGCAGTTTCGGCAGGTTGTATGGCTACACCTTC.